The 10 T cell receptor beta chains given below trace back to one sample, sequenced in a study of blood T cell repertoires in COVID-19. Produced via immunoSEQ multiplex PCR; TCRdb's table is partial and in-frame only. The table has approximately 92,000 clones, approximately 90% seen once; the top ten hold about 18%. The sample comprised peripheral blood. These receptors were taken from a woman aged 60-75 years with COVID-19, enrolled during active disease.

The V and J genes are TRBV11-1 and TRBJ1-2, with D hard to call. The V gene's germline CDR1 is SGHAT and CDR2 FQDESV (reference sequence). This CDR3 spans 13 amino acids. Trimming took off 1 base at V and 6 bases at J, with 9 bases between the two ends. The DNA for the CDR3 is TGTGCCAGCAGCTTAGTATCGCGGGATGGCTACACCTTC. Its translation is CASSLVSRDGYTF. Variable domain in full (rest from reference TRBV11-1 and TRBJ1-2): EAEVAQSPRYKITEKSQAVAFWCDPISGHATLYWYRQILGQGPELLVQFQDESVVDDSQLPKDRFSAERLKGVDSTLKIQPAELGDSAMYLCASSLVSRDGYTFGSGTRLTVV.

The V call is TRBV4-2, the J call TRBJ1-1, with 7 bases identical to TRBD1. The CDR3 length is 14 residues. The germline CDR1 and CDR2 sequences are LGHNA and YNFKEQ. Trimming removed 0 bases from V and 10 bases from J; junction bases left unmatched: 8. The CDR3 is CASSQDLRQGRAFF. CDR3 DNA: TGTGCCAGCAGCCAAGACCTGCGACAGGGTCGAGCTTTCTTT.

The chain recombines TRBV6-2 or TRBV6-3 with TRBJ1-1; 7 positions agree with TRBD1. Germline trimming cut 6 bases from V and 4 bases from J; bases unmatched to any gene: 8. The germline V gene has CDR1 MNHEY and CDR2 SVGEGT. This CDR3 has 14 amino acids. The CDR3 reads CASSSRQGPTEAFF. The DNA of the CDR3 is TGTGCCAGCAGCAGCCGACAGGGACCCACTGAAGCTTTCTTT.

The V call is TRBV7-2, the J call TRBJ2-7; 8 bases fit TRBD1. The CDR3 spans 16 residues. From germline, CDR1 is SGHTA and CDR2 FQGNSA. After removal of 2 bases from V and 0 bases from J, the junction contained 6 bases not matched to a gene. The CDR3 is CASSLRGTGSSYEQYF. CDR3 coding DNA: TGTGCCAGCAGCTTACGCGGGACAGGTAGCTCCTACGAGCAGTACTTC.

The V and J genes are TRBV19 and TRBJ1-3; TRBD1 matches 7 bases. There are 15 residues in the CDR3. Germline V gene data show CDR1 as LNHDA and CDR2 as SQIVND (reference sequence). V gave up 4 bases and J gave up 4 bases; unmatched junction bases: 7. The CDR3 here is CASSRETGLGNTIYF. CDR3 in DNA: TGTGCCAGTAGTAGGGAGACAGGGTTGGGAAACACCATATATTTT.

The CDR3 coding sequence is TGTGCCAGCAGCGCAGACAGAGGCTCCTACAATGAGCAGTTCTTC. It yields the protein CASSADRGSYNEQFF. The chain joins TRBV5-6 to TRBJ2-1; tentative D call: TRBD1 (5 bases). The CDR3 has 15 residues. Germline values: CDR1 SGHDT, CDR2 YYEEEE. Trimming took off 4 bases at V and 0 bases at J, with 11 bases between the two ends.

V gene TRBV4-3 combines with J gene TRBJ2-1; TRBD2 matches 9 bases. Germline CDR1 reads LGHNA; CDR2 reads YSLEER. The CDR3 runs to 15 residues. The junction had 7 bases not matched to a gene; V was cut back by 2 bases and J by 8 bases. As DNA, the CDR3 is TGCGCCAGCAGCCAATATCTAGCGGGGCCTTATGAGCAGTTCTTC. It encodes CASSQYLAGPYEQFF.

The chain employs TRBV10-3 and TRBJ2-7, with 8 positions matching TRBD1. CDR3 length: 15 residues. Germline values: CDR1 ENHRY, CDR2 SYGVKD. V lost 6 bases and J lost 4; bases outside the gene matches: 11. The CDR3 nucleotides are TGTGCCATCAGACCCGGACAGGGTGTGGTATACGAGCAGTACTTC. Its translation is CAIRPGQGVVYEQYF.

The chain uses TRBV18 and TRBJ1-1, with TRBD1 matching over 11 bases. This CDR3 contains 15 residues. The J segment lost 5 bases and the V segment lost 6 bases, leaving 8 bases of the junction unmatched. Germline V gene lookup returns CDR1 KGHSH and CDR2 LQKENI. The chain's CDR3 is CASSSGTGGRTEAFF. The CDR3 coding sequence is TGTGCCAGCTCCTCAGGGACAGGGGGAAGGACTGAAGCTTTCTTT.

The J gene is TRBJ2-3, the V gene TRBV7-8; 8 nucleotides agree with TRBD2. V was pared by 1 base and J by 6 bases, with 0 bases of the junction left unmatched. Germline V lookup: CDR1 SGHVS, CDR2 FQNEAQ. The CDR3 runs to 13 residues. The chain's CDR3 is CASSLGLADTQYF. DNA for the CDR3: TGTGCCAGCAGCTTAGGACTAGCGGATACGCAGTATTTT.